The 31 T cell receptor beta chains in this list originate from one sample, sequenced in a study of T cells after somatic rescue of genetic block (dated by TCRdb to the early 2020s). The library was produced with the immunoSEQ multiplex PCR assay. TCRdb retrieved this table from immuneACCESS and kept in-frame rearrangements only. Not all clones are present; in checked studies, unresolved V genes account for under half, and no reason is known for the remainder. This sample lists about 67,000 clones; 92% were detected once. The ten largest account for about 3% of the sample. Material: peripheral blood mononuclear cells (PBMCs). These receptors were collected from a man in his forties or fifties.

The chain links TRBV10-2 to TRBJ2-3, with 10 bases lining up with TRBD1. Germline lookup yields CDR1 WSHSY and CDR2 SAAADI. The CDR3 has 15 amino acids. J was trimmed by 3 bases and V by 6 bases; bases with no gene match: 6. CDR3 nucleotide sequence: TGCGCCAGCAGCGGCCGGGACAGGGGTACAGATACGCAGTATTTT. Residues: CASSGRDRGTDTQYF.

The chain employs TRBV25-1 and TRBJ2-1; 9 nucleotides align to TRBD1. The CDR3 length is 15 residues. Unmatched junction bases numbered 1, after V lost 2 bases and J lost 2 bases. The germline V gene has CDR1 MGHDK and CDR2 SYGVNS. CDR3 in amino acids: CASSEGTGPYNEQFF. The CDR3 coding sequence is TGTGCCAGCAGTGAAGGGACAGGGCCCTACAATGAGCAGTTCTTC.

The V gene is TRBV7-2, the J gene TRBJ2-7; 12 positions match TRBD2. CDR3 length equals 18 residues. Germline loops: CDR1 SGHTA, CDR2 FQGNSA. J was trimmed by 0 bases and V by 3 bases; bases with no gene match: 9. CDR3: CASSFGGLAGGSSYEQYF. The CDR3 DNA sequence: TGTGCCAGCAGCTTTGGGGGACTAGCGGGCGGAAGCTCCTACGAGCAGTACTTC.

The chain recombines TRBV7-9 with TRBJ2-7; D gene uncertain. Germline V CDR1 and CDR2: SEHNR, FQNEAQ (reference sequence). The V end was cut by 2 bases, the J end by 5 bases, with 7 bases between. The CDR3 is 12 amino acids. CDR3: CASSLSPNEQYF. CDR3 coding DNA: TGTGCCAGCAGCTTAAGCCCGAACGAGCAGTACTTC.

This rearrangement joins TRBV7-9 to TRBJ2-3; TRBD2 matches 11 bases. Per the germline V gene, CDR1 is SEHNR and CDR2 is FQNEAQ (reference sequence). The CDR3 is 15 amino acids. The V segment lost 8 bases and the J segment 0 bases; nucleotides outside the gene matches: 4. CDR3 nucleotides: TGTGCCAGCGTTCGGACTAGCGGGAGCACAGATACGCAGTATTTT. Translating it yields CASVRTSGSTDTQYF.

CDR3 sequence (DNA): TGCGCCAGCAGCCAAGATTTAGGACTAGCGGGATTTAGAGGAGAGACCCAGTACTTC. Amino acids: CASSQDLGLAGFRGETQYF. The chain uses TRBV4-1 and TRBJ2-5, with 12 bases aligning to TRBD2. The ends lost 0 bases at V and 4 bases at J; junction bases unmatched: 12. Looked up from germline, CDR1 is MGHRA and CDR2 is YSYEKL. The CDR3 is 19 residues long.

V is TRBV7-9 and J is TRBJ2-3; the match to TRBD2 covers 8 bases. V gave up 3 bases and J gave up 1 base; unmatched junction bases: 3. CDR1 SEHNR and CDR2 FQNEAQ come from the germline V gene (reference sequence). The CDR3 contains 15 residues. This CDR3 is CASSFGTSGTDTQYF. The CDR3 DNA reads TGTGCCAGCAGCTTCGGGACTAGTGGCACAGATACGCAGTATTTT.

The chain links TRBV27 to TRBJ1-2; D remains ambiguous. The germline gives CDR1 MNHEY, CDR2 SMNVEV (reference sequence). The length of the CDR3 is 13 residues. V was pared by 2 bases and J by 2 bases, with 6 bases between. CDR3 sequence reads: CASSLVGNYGYTF. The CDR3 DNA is TGTGCCAGCAGTTTAGTGGGGAACTATGGCTACACCTTC.

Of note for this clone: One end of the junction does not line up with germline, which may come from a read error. This CDR3 reads CTSSIAGAPEQYF. The CDR3 nucleotides read TGTACCAGTAGTATAGCGGGGGCTCCCGAGCAGTACTTC. The V call is TRBV19, the J call TRBJ2-7; TRBD2 matches at 9 bases. The length of the CDR3 is 13 residues. Germline V lookup: CDR1 LNHDA, CDR2 SQIVND (reference sequence).

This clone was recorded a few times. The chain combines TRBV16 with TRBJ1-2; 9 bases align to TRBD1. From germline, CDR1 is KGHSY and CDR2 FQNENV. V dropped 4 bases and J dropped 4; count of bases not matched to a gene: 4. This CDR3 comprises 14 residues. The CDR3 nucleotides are TGTGCCAGCAGCCTCGGGACAGGGATCTATGGCTACACCTTC. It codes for CASSLGTGIYGYTF.

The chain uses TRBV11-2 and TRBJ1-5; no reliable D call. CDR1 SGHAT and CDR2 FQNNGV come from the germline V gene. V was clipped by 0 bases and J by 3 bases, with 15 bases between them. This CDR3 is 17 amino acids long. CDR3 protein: CASSLDTSEGLNQPQHF. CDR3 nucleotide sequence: TGTGCCAGCAGCTTAGATACATCCGAGGGTCTCAATCAGCCCCAGCATTTT.

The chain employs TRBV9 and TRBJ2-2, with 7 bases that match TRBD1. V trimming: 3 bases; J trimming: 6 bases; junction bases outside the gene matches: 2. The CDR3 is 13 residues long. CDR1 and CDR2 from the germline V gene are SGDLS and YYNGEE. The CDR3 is CASSAQGAGELFF. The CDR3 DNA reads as TGTGCCAGCAGCGCGCAGGGGGCCGGGGAGCTGTTTTTT. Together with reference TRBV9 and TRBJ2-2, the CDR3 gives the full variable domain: DSGVTQTPKHLITATGQRVTLRCSPRSGDLSVYWYQQSLDQGLQFLIQYYNGEERAKGNILERFSAQQFPDLHSELNLSSLELGDSALYFCASSAQGAGELFFGEGSRLTVL.

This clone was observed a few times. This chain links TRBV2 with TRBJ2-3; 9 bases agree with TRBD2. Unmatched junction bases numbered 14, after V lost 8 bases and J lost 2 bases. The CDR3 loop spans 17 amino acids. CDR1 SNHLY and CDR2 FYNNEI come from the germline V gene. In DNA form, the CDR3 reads TGTGCCAGCGGGTATAGCGGGGGAGACCCCGACACAGATACGCAGTATTTT. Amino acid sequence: CASGYSGGDPDTDTQYF. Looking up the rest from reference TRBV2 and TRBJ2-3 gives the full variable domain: EPEVTQTPSHQVTQMGQEVILRCVPISNHLYFYWYRQILGQKVEFLVSFYNNEISEKSEIFDDQFSVERPDGSNFTLKIRSTKLEDSAMYFCASGYSGGDPDTDTQYFGPGTRLTVL.

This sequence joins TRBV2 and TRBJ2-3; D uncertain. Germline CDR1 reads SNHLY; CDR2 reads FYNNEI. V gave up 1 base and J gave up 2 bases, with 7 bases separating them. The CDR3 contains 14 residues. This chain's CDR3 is CASSEDFPTDTQYF. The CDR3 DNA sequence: TGTGCCAGCAGTGAAGACTTCCCCACAGATACGCAGTATTTT.

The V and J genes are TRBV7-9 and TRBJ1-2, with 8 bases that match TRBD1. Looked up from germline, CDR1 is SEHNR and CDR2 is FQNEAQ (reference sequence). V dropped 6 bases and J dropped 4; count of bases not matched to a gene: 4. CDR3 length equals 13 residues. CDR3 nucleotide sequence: TGTGCCAGCAGATACCAGGGGGCCTATGGCTACACCTTC. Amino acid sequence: CASRYQGAYGYTF.

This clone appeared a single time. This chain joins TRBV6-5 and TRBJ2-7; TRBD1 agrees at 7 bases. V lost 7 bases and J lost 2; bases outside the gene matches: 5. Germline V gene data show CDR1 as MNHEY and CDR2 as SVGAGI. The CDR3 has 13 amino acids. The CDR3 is CASTPDRTYEQYF. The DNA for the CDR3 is TGTGCCAGCACCCCGGACAGGACCTACGAGCAGTACTTC.

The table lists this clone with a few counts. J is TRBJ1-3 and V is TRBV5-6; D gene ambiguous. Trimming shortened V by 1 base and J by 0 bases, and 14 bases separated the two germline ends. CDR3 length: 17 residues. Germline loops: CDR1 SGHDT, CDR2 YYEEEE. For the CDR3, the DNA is TGTGCCAGCAGCTTGATGGGTTACCCTCACTCTGGAAACACCATATATTTT. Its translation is CASSLMGYPHSGNTIYF. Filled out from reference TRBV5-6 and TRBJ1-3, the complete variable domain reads DAGVTQSPTHLIKTRGQQVTLRCSPKSGHDTVSWYQQALGQGPQFIFQYYEEEERQRGNFPDRFSGHQFPNYSSELNVNALLLGDSALYLCASSLMGYPHSGNTIYFGEGSWLTVV.

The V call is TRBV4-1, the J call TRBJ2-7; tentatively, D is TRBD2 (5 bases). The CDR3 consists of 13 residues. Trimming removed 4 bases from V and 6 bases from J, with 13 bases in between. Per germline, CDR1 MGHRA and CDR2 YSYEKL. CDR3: CASSLRDLGEQYF. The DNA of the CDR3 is TGCGCCAGCAGCCTCCGGGATTTGGGCGAGCAGTACTTC.

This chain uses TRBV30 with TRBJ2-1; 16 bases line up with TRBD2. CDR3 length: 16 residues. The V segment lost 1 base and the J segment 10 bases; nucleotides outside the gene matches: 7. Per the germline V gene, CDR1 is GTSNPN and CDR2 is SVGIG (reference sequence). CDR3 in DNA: TGTGCCTGGAGTGAGGGACTAGCGGGGGGGAAGGTGGAGCAGTTCTTC. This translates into CAWSEGLAGGKVEQFF.

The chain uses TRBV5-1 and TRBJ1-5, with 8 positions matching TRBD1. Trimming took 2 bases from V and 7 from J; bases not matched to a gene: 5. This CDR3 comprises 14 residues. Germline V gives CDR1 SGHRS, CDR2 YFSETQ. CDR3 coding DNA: TGCGCCAGCAGCTTCGACAGGGGAGGCCAGCCCCAGCATTTT. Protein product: CASSFDRGGQPQHF.

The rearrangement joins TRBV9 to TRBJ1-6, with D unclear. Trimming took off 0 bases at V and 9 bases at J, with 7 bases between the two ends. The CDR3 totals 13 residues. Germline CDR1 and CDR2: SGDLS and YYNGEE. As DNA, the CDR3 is TGTGCCAGCAGCGTAGAGGCGAGTTCACCCCTCCACTTT. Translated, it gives CASSVEASSPLHF.

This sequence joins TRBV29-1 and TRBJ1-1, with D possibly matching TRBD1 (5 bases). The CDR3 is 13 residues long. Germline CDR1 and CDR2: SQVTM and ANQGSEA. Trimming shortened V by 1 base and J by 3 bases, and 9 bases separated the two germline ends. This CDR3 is CSVEGSGYTEAFF. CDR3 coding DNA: TGCAGCGTTGAAGGATCAGGGTACACTGAAGCTTTCTTT.

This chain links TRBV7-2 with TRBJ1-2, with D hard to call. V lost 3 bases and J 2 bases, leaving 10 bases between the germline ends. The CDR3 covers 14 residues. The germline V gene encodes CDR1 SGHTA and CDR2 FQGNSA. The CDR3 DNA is TGTGCCAGCAGCTTGGACGGTTTAAACTATGGCTACACCTTC. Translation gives CASSLDGLNYGYTF. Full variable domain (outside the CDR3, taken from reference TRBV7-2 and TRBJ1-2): GAGVSQSPSNKVTEKGKDVELRCDPISGHTALYWYRQSLGQGLEFLIYFQGNSAPDKSGLPSDRFSAERTGGSVSTLTIQRTQQEDSAVYLCASSLDGLNYGYTFGSGTRLTVV.

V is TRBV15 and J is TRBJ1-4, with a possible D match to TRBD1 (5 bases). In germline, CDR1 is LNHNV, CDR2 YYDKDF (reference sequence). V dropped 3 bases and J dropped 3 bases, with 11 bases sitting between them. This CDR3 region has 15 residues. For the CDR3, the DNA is TGTGCCACCAGCAGGTCCCGACAGCCTAATGAAAAACTGTTTTTT. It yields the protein CATSRSRQPNEKLFF. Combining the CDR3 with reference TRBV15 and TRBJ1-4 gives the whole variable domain DAMVIQNPRYQVTQFGKPVTLSCSQTLNHNVMYWYQQKSSQAPKLLFHYYDKDFNNEADTPDNFQSRRPNTSFCFLDIRSPGLGDTAMYLCATSRSRQPNEKLFFGSGTQLSVL.

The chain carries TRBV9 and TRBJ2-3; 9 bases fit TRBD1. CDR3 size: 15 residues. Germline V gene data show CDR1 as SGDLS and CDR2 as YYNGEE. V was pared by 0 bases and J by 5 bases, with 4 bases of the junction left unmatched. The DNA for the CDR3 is TGTGCCAGCAGCGTAGCAGGGACAGGGTTAGATACGCAGTATTTT. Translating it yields CASSVAGTGLDTQYF.

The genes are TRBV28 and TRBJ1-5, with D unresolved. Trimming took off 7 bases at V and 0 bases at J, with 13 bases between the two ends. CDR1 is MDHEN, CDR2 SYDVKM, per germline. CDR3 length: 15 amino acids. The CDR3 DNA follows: TGTGCCAGCAAAAGATTCAGATATAGCAATCAGCCCCAGCATTTT. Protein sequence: CASKRFRYSNQPQHF.

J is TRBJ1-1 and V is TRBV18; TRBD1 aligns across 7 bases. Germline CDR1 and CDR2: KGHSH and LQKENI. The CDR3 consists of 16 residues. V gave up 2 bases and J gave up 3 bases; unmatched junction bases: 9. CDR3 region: CASSPAVTGDYTEAFF. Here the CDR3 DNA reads TGTGCCAGCTCACCAGCGGTCACAGGGGACTACACTGAAGCTTTCTTT.

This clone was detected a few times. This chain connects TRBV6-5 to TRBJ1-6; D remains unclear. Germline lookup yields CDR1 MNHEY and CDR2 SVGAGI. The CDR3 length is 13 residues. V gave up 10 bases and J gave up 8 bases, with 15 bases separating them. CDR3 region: CATAREEHSPLHF. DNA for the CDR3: TGTGCCACCGCCCGGGAAGAACATTCACCCCTCCACTTT.

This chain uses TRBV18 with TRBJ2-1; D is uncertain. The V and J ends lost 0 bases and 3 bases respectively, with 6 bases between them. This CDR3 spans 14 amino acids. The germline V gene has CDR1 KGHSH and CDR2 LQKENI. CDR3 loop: CASSPPPVYNEQFF. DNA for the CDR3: TGTGCCAGCTCACCACCGCCAGTCTACAATGAGCAGTTCTTC. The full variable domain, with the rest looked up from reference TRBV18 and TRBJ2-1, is NAGVMQNPRHLVRRRGQEARLRCSPMKGHSHVYWYRQLPEEGLKFMVYLQKENIIDESGMPKERFSAEFPKEGPSILRIQQVVRGDSAAYFCASSPPPVYNEQFFGPGTRLTVL.

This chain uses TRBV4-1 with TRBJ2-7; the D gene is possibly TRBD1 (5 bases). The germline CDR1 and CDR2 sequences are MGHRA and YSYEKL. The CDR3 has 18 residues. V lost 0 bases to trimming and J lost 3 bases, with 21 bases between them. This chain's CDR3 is CASSQDFLWGRIDYEQYF. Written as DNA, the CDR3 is TGCGCCAGCAGCCAAGATTTTCTCTGGGGCAGGATAGACTACGAGCAGTACTTC.

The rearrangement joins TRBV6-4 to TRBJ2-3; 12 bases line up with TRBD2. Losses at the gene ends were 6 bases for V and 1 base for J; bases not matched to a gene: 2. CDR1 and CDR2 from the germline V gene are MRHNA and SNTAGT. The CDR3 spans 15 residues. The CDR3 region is CASRRTSGGTDTQYF. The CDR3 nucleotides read TGTGCCAGCAGACGGACTAGCGGGGGCACAGATACGCAGTATTTT.